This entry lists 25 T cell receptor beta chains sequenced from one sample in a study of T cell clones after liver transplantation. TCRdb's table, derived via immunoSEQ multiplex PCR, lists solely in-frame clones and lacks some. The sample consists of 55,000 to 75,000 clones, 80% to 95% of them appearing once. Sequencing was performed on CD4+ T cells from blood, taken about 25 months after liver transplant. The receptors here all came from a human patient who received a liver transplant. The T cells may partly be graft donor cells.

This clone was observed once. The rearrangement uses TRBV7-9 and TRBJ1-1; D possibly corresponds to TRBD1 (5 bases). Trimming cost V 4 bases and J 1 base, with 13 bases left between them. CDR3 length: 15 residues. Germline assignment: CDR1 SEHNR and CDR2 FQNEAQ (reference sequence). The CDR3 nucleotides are TGTGCCAGCAGCTCAGGGACCATGCAGAACACTGAAGCTTTCTTT. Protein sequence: CASSSGTMQNTEAFF.

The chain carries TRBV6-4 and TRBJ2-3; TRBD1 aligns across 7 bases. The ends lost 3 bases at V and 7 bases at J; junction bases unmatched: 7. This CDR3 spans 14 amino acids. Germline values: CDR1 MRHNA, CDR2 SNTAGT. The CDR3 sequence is CASSEGTASNTQYF. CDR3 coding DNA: TGTGCCAGCAGTGAAGGGACAGCCTCAAATACGCAGTATTTT.

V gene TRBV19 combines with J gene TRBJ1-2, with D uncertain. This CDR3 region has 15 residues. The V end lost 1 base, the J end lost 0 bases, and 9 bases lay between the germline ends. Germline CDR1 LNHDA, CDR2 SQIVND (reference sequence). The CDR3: CASSIGALTNYGYTF. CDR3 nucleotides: TGTGCCAGTAGTATAGGGGCCTTGACTAACTATGGCTACACCTTC.

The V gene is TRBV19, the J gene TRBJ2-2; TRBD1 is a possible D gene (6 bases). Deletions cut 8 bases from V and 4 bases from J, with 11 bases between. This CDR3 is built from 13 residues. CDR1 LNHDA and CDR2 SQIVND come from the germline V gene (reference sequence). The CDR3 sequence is CASDPRGTGELFF. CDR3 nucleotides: TGTGCCAGTGACCCCAGGGGCACCGGGGAGCTGTTTTTT. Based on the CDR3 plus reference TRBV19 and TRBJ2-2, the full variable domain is DGGITQSPKYLFRKEGQNVTLSCEQNLNHDAMYWYRQDPGQGLRLIYYSQIVNDFQKGDIAEGYSVSREKKESFPLTVTSAQKNPTAFYLCASDPRGTGELFFGEGSRLTVL.

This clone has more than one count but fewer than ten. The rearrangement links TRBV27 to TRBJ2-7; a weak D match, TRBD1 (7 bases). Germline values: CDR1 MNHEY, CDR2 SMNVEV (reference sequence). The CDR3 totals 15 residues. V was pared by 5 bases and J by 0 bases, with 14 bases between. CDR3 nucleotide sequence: TGTGCCAGCAGTGGGAGGACAGGATCCTCCTACGAGCAGTACTTC. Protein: CASSGRTGSSYEQYF.

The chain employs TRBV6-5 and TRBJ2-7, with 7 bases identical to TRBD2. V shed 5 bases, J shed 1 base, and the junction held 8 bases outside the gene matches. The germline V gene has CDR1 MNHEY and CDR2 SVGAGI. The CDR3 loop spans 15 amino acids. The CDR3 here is CASSGKSGNSYEQYF. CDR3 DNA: TGTGCCAGCAGTGGGAAGAGCGGGAATTCCTACGAGCAGTACTTC.

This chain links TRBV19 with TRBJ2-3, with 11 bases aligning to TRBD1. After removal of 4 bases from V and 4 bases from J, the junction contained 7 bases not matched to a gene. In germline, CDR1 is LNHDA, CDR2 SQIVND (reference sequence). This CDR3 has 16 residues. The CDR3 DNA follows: TGTGCCAGTAGTACACCGGGACAGGGGGAGGCAGATACGCAGTATTTT. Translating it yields CASSTPGQGEADTQYF.

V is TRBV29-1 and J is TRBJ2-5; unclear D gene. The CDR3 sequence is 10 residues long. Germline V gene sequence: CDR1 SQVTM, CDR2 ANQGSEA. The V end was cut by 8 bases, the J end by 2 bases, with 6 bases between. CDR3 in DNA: TGCAGCTTTTGGCAAGAGACCCAGTACTTC. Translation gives CSFWQETQYF.

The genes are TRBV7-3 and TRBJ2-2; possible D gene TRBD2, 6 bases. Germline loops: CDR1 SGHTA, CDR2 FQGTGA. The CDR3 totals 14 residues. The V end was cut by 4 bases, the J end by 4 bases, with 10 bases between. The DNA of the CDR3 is TGTGCCAGCAGCTCCGGGACTCCCACCGGGGAGCTGTTTTTT. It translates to CASSSGTPTGELFF.

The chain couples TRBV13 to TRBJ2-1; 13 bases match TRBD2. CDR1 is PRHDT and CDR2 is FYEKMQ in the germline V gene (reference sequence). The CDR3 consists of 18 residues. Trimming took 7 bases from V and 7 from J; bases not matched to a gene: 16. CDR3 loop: CASTIRPLLAGGSNEQFF. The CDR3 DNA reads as TGTGCCAGCACCATCCGCCCCCTACTAGCGGGAGGGAGTAATGAGCAGTTCTTC.

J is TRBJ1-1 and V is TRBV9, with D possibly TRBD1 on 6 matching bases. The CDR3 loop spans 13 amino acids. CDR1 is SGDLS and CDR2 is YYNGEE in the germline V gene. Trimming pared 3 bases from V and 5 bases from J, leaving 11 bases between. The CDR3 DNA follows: TGTGCCAGCAGCGAGGGGGTGGGGACTGAAGCTTTCTTT. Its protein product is CASSEGVGTEAFF.

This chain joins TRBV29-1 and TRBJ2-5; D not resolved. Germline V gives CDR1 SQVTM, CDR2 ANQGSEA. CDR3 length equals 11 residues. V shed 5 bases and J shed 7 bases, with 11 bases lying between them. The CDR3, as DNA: TGCAGCGTTCTCCTCCTAGGGACCCAGTACTTC. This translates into CSVLLLGTQYF.

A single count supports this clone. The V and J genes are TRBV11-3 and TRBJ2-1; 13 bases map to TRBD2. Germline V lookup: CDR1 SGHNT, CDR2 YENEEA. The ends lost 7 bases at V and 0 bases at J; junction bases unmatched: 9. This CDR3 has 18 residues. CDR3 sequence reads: CASKGLAGVTSSYNEQFF. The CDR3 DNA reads TGTGCCAGCAAAGGACTAGCGGGAGTCACCAGCTCCTACAATGAGCAGTTCTTC.

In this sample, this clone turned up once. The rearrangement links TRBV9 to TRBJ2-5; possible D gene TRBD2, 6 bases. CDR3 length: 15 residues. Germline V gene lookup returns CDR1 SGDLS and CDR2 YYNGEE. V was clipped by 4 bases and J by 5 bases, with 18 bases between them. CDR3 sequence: CASSPSSFGGETQYF. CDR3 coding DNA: TGTGCCAGCAGCCCTTCGAGCTTCGGAGGGGAGACCCAGTACTTC.

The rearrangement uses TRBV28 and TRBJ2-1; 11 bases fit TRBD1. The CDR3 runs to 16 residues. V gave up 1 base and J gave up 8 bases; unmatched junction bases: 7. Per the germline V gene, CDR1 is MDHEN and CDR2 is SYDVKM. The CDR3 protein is CASSLLDRGRVHEQFF. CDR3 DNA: TGTGCCAGCAGTTTATTGGACAGGGGGCGCGTCCATGAGCAGTTCTTC.

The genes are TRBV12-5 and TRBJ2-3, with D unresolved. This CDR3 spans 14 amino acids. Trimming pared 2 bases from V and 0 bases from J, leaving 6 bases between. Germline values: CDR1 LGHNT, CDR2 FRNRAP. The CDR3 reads CASGLPPSTDTQYF. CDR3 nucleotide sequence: TGTGCTAGTGGTTTGCCCCCAAGCACAGATACGCAGTATTTT.

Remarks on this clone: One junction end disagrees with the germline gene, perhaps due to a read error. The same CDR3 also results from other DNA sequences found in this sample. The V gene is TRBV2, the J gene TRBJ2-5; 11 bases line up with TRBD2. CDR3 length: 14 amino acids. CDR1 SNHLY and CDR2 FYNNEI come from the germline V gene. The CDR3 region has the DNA TGTGCTAGCAGTGTACTAGCGGGAGAAGAGACCCAGTACTTC. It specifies CASSVLAGEETQYF.

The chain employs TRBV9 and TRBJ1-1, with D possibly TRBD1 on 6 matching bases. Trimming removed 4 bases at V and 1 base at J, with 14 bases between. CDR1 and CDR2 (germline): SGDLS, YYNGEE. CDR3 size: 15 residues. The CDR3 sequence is CASSPRGRPNTEAFF. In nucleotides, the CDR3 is TGTGCCAGCAGCCCCAGGGGCAGACCGAACACTGAAGCTTTCTTT.

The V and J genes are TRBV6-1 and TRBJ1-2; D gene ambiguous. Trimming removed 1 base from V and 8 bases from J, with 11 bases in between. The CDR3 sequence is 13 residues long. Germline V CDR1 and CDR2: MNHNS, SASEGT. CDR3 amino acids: CASSEGLGGGYTF. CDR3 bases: TGTGCCAGCAGTGAAGGGTTAGGAGGCGGCTACACCTTC.

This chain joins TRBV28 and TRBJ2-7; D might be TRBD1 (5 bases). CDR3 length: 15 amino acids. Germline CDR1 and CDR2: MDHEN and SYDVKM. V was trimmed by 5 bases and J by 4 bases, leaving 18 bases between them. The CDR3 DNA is TGTGCCAGCAGTCTAACGCGAAGGGGTTCGTACGAGCAGTACTTC. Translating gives CASSLTRRGSYEQYF.

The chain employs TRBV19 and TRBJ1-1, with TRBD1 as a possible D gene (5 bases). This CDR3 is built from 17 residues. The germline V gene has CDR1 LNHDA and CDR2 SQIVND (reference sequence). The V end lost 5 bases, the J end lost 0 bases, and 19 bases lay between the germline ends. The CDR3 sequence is CASSPRGGLGMNTEAFF. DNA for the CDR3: TGTGCCAGTAGTCCTAGGGGAGGGTTGGGGATGAACACTGAAGCTTTCTTT.

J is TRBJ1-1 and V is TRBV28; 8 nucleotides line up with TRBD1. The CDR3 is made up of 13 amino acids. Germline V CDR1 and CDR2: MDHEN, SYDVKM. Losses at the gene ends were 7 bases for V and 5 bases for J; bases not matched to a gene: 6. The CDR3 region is CASTGQGRTEAFF. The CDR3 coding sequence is TGTGCCAGCACCGGACAGGGACGAACTGAAGCTTTCTTT.

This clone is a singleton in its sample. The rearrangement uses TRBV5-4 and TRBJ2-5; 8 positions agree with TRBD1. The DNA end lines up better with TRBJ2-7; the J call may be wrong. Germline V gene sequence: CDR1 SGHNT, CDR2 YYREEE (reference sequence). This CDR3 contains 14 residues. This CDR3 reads CASSLGQGNGEQYF. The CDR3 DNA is TGTGCCAGCAGCTTGGGACAGGGGAACGGCGAGCAGTACTTC.

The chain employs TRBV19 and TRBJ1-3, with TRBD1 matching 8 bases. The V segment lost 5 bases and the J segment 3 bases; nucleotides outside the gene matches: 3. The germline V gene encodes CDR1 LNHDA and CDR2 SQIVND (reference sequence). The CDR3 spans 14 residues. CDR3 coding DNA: TGTGCCAGTAGTCCGGACAGGGATGGAAACACCATATATTTT. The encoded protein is CASSPDRDGNTIYF.

In DNA, the CDR3 is TGCAGCGTTGACCCCGGGACAGGGTCTGAAAAACTGTTTTTT. It codes for CSVDPGTGSEKLFF. This chain links TRBV29-1 with TRBJ1-4, with 9 bases lining up with TRBD1. The V and J ends lost 3 bases and 7 bases, in that order; junction bases with no gene match: 6. Germline V gene data show CDR1 as SQVTM and CDR2 as ANQGSEA. This CDR3 spans 14 amino acids.